This T cell receptor beta chain was retrieved from a study of CXCR3-negative and CXCR3-positive naive CD8 T cells. Study-wide results and limits: Compared with CXCR3-negative naive cells, CXCR3-positive naive cells showed more hydrophobic TRB CDR3s.

The TRB cDNA libraries were prepared by 5' RACE with UMI labels. TCRdb re-called the 5' RACE reads, yielding one record per CDR3 amino acid sequence without DNA. This repertoire includes some 140,000 distinct CDR3 sequences. On this clonotype: No antigen is known for it.

This CDR3 comprises 12 residues. Germline CDR1 is ENHRY and CDR2 is SYGVKD. The sequenced sample consisted of naive CXCR3+ CD8+ T cells from blood. Subset denoted: CD45RO-CCR7+CD27+CD95- naive CD8+ T cells expressing CXCR3 (TNR3+). This rearrangement joins TRBV10-3 to TRBJ1-1; the D call from TCRdb, TRBD1, cannot be confirmed without DNA. This clonotype was obtained from a human donor in good health. Some clones in this sample may be carry-over from other donors' samples. This CDR3 reads CAISESGGEAFF.